This TCR beta chain was identified in a study of cytomegalovirus exposure and HLA in healthy donors. Study-wide background: The roughly 130 validation repertoires used the same platform as the 650 to 850 first-cohort repertoires (as reported by a later analysis). Study observations and caveats: Reports described diagnosis of cytomegalovirus status by the classifier as highly specific and sensitive.

Germline CDR1 WNHNN, CDR2 SYGVQD (reference sequence). This CDR3 has 14 residues. The ends lost 8 bases at V and 10 bases at J; junction bases unmatched: 11. On this clone itself: Its target is unknown.

Data came from immunoSEQ multiplex PCR; TCRdb stores just in-frame clones and leaves some out. The top ten clones hold roughly 1.2% of a sample with 100,000 to 150,000 clones, 75% to 90% of them seen once. The TCR comes from a woman under 30 in good health and CMV-seronegative. The chain couples TRBV10-1 to TRBJ2-1; 10 nucleotides agree with TRBD1. Sample: PBMCs. The CDR3 loop is CASSSGTGAGEQFF. The CDR3 region has the DNA TGCGCCAGCTCATCCGGGACAGGGGCAGGGGAGCAGTTCTTC.